The source of this T cell receptor (beta chain) is a study of blood T cell repertoires in COVID-19. About the study: Material from acute and convalescent COVID-19 was sourced from the United States, Italy and Spain. Nucleic acid was either cDNA or gDNA, and it came from T cells, B-cell-depleted T cells, or PBMCs.

Generated by immunoSEQ multiplex PCR, the TCRdb table keeps only in-frame clones and is missing some. The sample shows more than 200,000 clones, around 80% of them seen only once. Recruits, aged roughly 18 to 89 years, lived in under 25 US areas. Each participant's cohort was designated according to participant-reported clinical history. Sequencing was carried out using PBMCs or T cells enriched from blood (not recorded which). This sequence originates from a man aged 25 to 40 with acute COVID-19.

CDR3 residues: CASSGTTMNTEAFF. DNA for the CDR3: TGCGCCAGCAGCGGGACAACTATGAACACTGAAGCTTTCTTT. V usage is TRBV5-1 and J usage is TRBJ1-1; D possibly corresponds to TRBD1 (6 bases). The V gene lost 4 bases and the J gene lost 0 bases, with 10 bases spanning the gap. CDR3 length equals 14 residues. Germline V gene data show CDR1 as SGHRS and CDR2 as YFSETQ.